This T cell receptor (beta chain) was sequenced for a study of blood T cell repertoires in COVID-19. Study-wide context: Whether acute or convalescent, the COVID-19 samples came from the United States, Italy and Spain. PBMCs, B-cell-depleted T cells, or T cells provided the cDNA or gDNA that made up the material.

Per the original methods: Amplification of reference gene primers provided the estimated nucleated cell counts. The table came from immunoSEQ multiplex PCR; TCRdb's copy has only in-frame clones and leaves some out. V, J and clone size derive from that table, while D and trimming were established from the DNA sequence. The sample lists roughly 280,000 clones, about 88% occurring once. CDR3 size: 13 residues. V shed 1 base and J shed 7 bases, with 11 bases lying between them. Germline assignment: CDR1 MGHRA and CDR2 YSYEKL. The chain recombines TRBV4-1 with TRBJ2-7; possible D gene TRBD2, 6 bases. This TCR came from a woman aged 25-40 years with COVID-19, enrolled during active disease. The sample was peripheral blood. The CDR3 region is CASSQARRGEQYF. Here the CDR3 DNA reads TGCGCCAGCAGCCAAGCTAGGCGGGGAGAGCAGTACTTC.